This T cell receptor (beta chain) was documented in a study of response to subunit inactivated influenza vaccine. Study-wide points: The authors proposed limited new T cell recruitment per seasonal influenza vaccination.

As concerns this clonotype: The antigen is not known.

TCRdb re-called the RT-PCR reads with MiXCR, one entry per CDR3 protein. The sample has hundreds of thousands of distinct CDR3 sequences, approximately 17% seen once. Trimming cost V 5 bases and J 1 base, with 16 bases left between them. The length of the CDR3 is 16 residues. The germline gives CDR1 MNHNS, CDR2 SASEGT. The V and J genes are TRBV6-1 and TRBJ2-3; D is perhaps TRBD2 (6 bases). The source was PBMCs from blood, collected 5 days after vaccination. This receptor was obtained from a man between 45 and 60 years old who received an inactivated influenza vaccine. This chain's CDR3 is CASSLGLGGGTDTQYF. CDR3 sequence (DNA): TGTGCCAGCAGTCTGGGACTCGGAGGGGGCACAGATACGCAGTATTTT.